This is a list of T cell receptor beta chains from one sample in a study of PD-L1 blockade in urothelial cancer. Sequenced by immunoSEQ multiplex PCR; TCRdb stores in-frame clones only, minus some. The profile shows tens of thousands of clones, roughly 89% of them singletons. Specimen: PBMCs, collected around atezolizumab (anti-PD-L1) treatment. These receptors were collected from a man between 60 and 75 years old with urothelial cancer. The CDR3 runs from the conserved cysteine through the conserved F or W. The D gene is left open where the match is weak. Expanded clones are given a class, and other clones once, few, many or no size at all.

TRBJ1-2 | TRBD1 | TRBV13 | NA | TGTGCCAGCAGCTTCCGGGACAGGGGTAACTATGGCTACACCTTC | CASSFRDRGNYGYTF
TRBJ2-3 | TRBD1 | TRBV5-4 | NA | TGTGCCAGCAGCGCGGGACAGGGAACAGATACGCAGTATTTT | CASSAGQGTDTQYF
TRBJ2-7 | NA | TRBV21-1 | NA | TGTGCCAGCAGCGCACCCGAAGCGGGTTCGAGGTACTTC | CASSAPEAGSRYF
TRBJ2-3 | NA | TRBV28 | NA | TGTGCCAGCAGCATCTCCCTGGAGGATACGCAGTATTTT | CASSISLEDTQYF
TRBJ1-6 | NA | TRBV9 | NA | TGTGCCAGCACCGACAATGGAGGCTACGATAATTCACCCCTCCACTTT | CASTDNGGYDNSPLHF
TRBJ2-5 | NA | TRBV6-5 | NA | TGTGCCAGCACTTACCAAGAGACCCAGTACTTC | CASTYQETQYF
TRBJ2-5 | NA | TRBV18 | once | TGTGCCAGCTCACCGCGGGTCGGCGAGACCCAGTACTTC | CASSPRVGETQYF
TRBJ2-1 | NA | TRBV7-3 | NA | TGTGCCAGCAGCTTAAACAACAGGGAGCAGTTCTTC | CASSLNNREQFF
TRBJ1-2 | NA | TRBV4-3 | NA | TGCGCCAGCAGCCAAGATGACGGCAGGGGCGCGGTCTATGGCTACACCTTC | CASSQDDGRGAVYGYTF
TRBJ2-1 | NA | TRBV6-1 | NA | TGTGCCATCCTAAACGGCCGGAGGGGCAATGAGCAGTTCTTC | CAILNGRRGNEQFF
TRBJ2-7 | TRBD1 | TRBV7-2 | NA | TGTGCCAGCAGCGGACAGGGGGGGTCCTACGAGCAGTACTTC | CASSGQGGSYEQYF
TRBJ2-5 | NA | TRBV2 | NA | TGTGCCAGCAGTGTTAGGGGAAAAGAGACCCAGTACTTC | CASSVRGKETQYF
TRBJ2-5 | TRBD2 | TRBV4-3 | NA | TGCGCCAGCAGCCAAGATCGAGGCGGGGGAGAGACCCAGTACTTC | CASSQDRGGGETQYF
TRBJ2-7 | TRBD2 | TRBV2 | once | TGTGCCAGCAGTGAAGCGGGGCGGACTAGACACGAGCAGTACTTC | CASSEAGRTRHEQYF
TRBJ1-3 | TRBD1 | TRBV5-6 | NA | TGTGCCAGCAGCCCAATGGGACAGGCTTTATACTCTGGAAACACCATATATTTT | CASSPMGQALYSGNTIYF
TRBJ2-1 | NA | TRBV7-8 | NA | TGTGCCAGCAGCCCCGTGGGGTCCGGGAGATACAATGAGCAGTTCTTC | CASSPVGSGRYNEQFF
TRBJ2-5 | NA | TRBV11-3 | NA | TGTGCCAGCAGCTTAGGAGGGTCGGAGACCCAGTACTTC | CASSLGGSETQYF
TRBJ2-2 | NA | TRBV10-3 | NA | TGTGCCATCAGTGAGTATGGCCGGGGTTCGGACACCGGGGAGCTGTTTTTT | CAISEYGRGSDTGELFF
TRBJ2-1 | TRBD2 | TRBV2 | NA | TGTGCCAGCAGGAAATTCCAAGAGGGACTAGCCTCTGAGCAGTTCTTC | CASRKFQEGLASEQFF
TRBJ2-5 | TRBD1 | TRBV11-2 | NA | TGTGCCAGCAGCCGCGGGACAGGGGGCGCACGGGAGACCCAGTACTTC | CASSRGTGGARETQYF